This TCR beta chain was captured by sequencing in a study of cytomegalovirus exposure and HLA in healthy donors. The CDR3 contains 16 residues. Between the trimmed V and J ends, which lost 1 base and 0 bases, there was a span of 13 bases. The germline CDR1 and CDR2 sequences are GTSNPN and SVGIG (reference sequence). The study's findings and limits: Using a false discovery rate of 0.05, a later analysis showed that approximately 17,000 TCR beta sequences were associated with HLA alleles. Among the sequence variants, a highly shared cluster was likely an artifact of sequencing.

Of note for this clone: What it binds is unknown.

Primers included in the PCR were 60 Vbeta and 13 Jbeta primers. Libraries were prepared by immunoSEQ multiplex PCR; TCRdb keeps only in-frame clonotypes and omits some of them. The data contain 180,000 or so clones, around 75% of them singletons. The receptor comes from a male donor in good health and CMV-seronegative. The sample consisted of PBMCs. The rearrangement links TRBV30 to TRBJ1-5; no clear D gene. The CDR3 protein is CAWSALGLHSNQPQHF. The CDR3 DNA is TGTGCCTGGAGTGCCCTGGGCCTGCATAGCAATCAGCCCCAGCATTTT.